The following is a T cell receptor beta chain sequence with its context. With 4 bases removed from V and 4 bases from J, the gap between germline ends came to 17 bases. Germline V lookup: CDR1 SGHRS, CDR2 YFSETQ. The CDR3 consists of 15 residues. The data were obtained in a study of T cell responses to AZD1222 COVID-19 vaccine. The method was immunoSEQ multiplex PCR; TCRdb's version includes in-frame clones alone and lacks a portion of them. This table holds hundreds of thousands of clones, about 93% found once. The rearrangement uses TRBV5-1 and TRBJ2-5, with D perhaps matching TRBD1 (6 bases). This TCR derives from an adult in good health. The specimen comprised peripheral blood, sampled on day 0 of MenACWY control vaccination. Here the CDR3 reads CASSPSPGGRETQYF. The CDR3 DNA is TGCGCCAGCAGCCCTAGCCCTGGGGGCAGAGAGACCCAGTACTTC. Looking up the rest from reference TRBV5-1 and TRBJ2-5 gives the full variable domain: KAGVTQTPRYLIKTRGQQVTLSCSPISGHRSVSWYQQTPGQGLQFLFEYFSETQRNKGNFPGRFSGRQFSNSRSEMNVSTLELGDSALYLCASSPSPGGRETQYFGPGTRLLVL.